This entry lists 13 T cell receptor beta chains sequenced from one sample in a study of blood T cell repertoires in COVID-19. Repertoires were generated with immunoSEQ multiplex PCR, while TCRdb's copy carries only in-frame clones and drops some. The table includes 97,000 or so clones, around nine tenths detected once. The sample was peripheral blood. The receptors shown here come from a man in his fifties or sixties with active or convalescent COVID-19.

The V call is TRBV14, the J call TRBJ2-3, with TRBD1 matching 11 bases. This CDR3 is built from 16 residues. V shed 2 bases and J 9 bases; nucleotides not matched to a gene: 10. Germline V CDR1 and CDR2: SGHDN, FVKESK. The CDR3 here is CASSQRGDRGVWTQYF. In DNA form, the CDR3 reads TGTGCCAGCAGCCAAAGAGGGGACAGGGGGGTATGGACGCAGTATTTT.

The chain links TRBV5-1 to TRBJ2-6; D not certain. The length of the CDR3 is 15 residues. Per germline, CDR1 SGHRS and CDR2 YFSETQ. V gave up 2 bases and J gave up 3 bases, with 9 bases separating them. As DNA, the CDR3 is TGCGCCAGCAGCTTAGAGGCGGATGGGGCCAACGTCCTGACTTTC. It yields the protein CASSLEADGANVLTF.

The chain employs TRBV28 and TRBJ1-6, with 7 bases that match TRBD1. CDR1 is MDHEN, CDR2 SYDVKM, per germline. This CDR3 comprises 15 residues. The J segment lost 7 bases and the V segment lost 5 bases, leaving 8 bases of the junction unmatched. The CDR3 reads CASSNPTGANSPLHF. The CDR3 nucleotides are TGTGCCAGCAGTAACCCAACAGGGGCCAATTCACCCCTCCACTTT.

The chain is built from TRBV18 and TRBJ1-1, with 8 positions matching TRBD1. CDR1 and CDR2 (germline): KGHSH, LQKENI. The J segment lost 10 bases and the V segment lost 1 base, leaving 8 bases of the junction unmatched. This CDR3 region has 14 residues. Written as DNA, the CDR3 is TGTGCCAGCTCACCACGTGACAGGGGCCTATCAGCTTTCTTT. This sequence encodes CASSPRDRGLSAFF.

The chain couples TRBV2 to TRBJ2-5; TRBD1 agrees at 7 bases. In germline, CDR1 is SNHLY, CDR2 FYNNEI. After removal of 2 bases from V and 2 bases from J, the junction contained 5 bases not matched to a gene. The length of the CDR3 is 15 residues. This CDR3 reads CASSEQKGQQETQYF. The CDR3 nucleotides read TGTGCCAGCAGTGAACAAAAGGGACAGCAAGAGACCCAGTACTTC. Filled out from reference TRBV2 and TRBJ2-5, the complete variable domain reads EPEVTQTPSHQVTQMGQEVILRCVPISNHLYFYWYRQILGQKVEFLVSFYNNEISEKSEIFDDQFSVERPDGSNFTLKIRSTKLEDSAMYFCASSEQKGQQETQYFGPGTRLLVL.

The chain joins TRBV7-2 to TRBJ2-2; 10 bases agree with TRBD1. The junction had 4 bases not matched to a gene; V was cut back by 5 bases and J by 4 bases. CDR1 and CDR2 from the germline V gene are SGHTA and FQGNSA. The CDR3 totals 15 residues. The CDR3 loop is CASSPRTGGTGELFF. CDR3 nucleotides: TGTGCCAGCAGCCCCCGGACAGGGGGCACCGGGGAGCTGTTTTTT.

The V call is TRBV18, the J call TRBJ1-1; D is undetermined. The V and J ends lost 4 bases and 1 base respectively, with 7 bases between them. The germline V gene has CDR1 KGHSH and CDR2 LQKENI. The CDR3 has 13 amino acids. The CDR3, as DNA: TGTGCCAGCTCACTGGAGCAGAACACTGAAGCTTTCTTT. It translates to CASSLEQNTEAFF.

The V call is TRBV28, the J call TRBJ1-4; 7 nucleotides align to TRBD1. The CDR3 contains 15 residues. The junction had 8 bases not matched to a gene; V was cut back by 5 bases and J by 5 bases. CDR1 MDHEN and CDR2 SYDVKM come from the germline V gene. CDR3 residues: CASSPPGGQNEKLFF. CDR3 sequence (DNA): TGTGCCAGCAGTCCCCCAGGGGGGCAAAATGAAAAACTGTTTTTT.

This clone was detected once. The J gene is TRBJ2-1, the V gene TRBV5-1; 13 positions agree with TRBD2. CDR1 is SGHRS, CDR2 YFSETQ, per germline. The junction had 5 bases not matched to a gene; V was cut back by 0 bases and J by 2 bases. The CDR3 spans 18 residues. The CDR3 sequence is CASSLGTSGGLTYNEQFF. The CDR3 bases are TGCGCCAGCAGCTTGGGGACTAGCGGGGGCCTTACCTACAATGAGCAGTTCTTC.

The chain combines TRBV18 with TRBJ2-7; 9 bases match TRBD2. CDR1 and CDR2 from the germline V gene are KGHSH and LQKENI. The junction had 7 bases not matched to a gene; V was cut back by 1 base and J by 6 bases. The CDR3 totals 15 residues. The CDR3 sequence is CASSPRDSGGGEQYV. The DNA for the CDR3 is TGTGCCAGCTCACCACGGGATAGCGGGGGTGGCGAGCAGTACGTC.

The J gene is TRBJ2-7, the V gene TRBV5-1; a weak D match, TRBD1 (5 bases). The germline V gene has CDR1 SGHRS and CDR2 YFSETQ. V dropped 0 bases and J dropped 5 bases, with 9 bases sitting between them. The CDR3 consists of 13 residues. CDR3: CASSLDGQNEQYV. The CDR3 DNA reads as TGCGCCAGCAGCTTGGACGGACAAAACGAGCAGTACGTC.

V usage is TRBV18 and J usage is TRBJ1-1; D is uncertain. Germline V gene lookup returns CDR1 KGHSH and CDR2 LQKENI. V shed 5 bases and J shed 0 bases, with 7 bases lying between them. This CDR3 contains 13 residues. DNA of the CDR3: TGTGCCAGCTCAACCGGGGTGAACACTGAAGCTTTCTTT. It encodes CASSTGVNTEAFF. The full variable domain, in which reference TRBV18 and TRBJ1-1 provide the parts outside the CDR3, is NAGVMQNPRHLVRRRGQEARLRCSPMKGHSHVYWYRQLPEEGLKFMVYLQKENIIDESGMPKERFSAEFPKEGPSILRIQQVVRGDSAAYFCASSTGVNTEAFFGQGTRLTVV.

This sequence joins TRBV4-3 and TRBJ1-4; 8 bases line up with TRBD1. The V segment lost 1 base and the J segment 3 bases; nucleotides outside the gene matches: 10. Germline V gene lookup returns CDR1 LGHNA and CDR2 YSLEER. There are 18 residues in the CDR3. The CDR3 DNA sequence: TGCGCCAGCAGCCAAGCGGCGACAGGGGTTCCCTCTAATGAAAAACTGTTTTTT. This encodes CASSQAATGVPSNEKLFF.